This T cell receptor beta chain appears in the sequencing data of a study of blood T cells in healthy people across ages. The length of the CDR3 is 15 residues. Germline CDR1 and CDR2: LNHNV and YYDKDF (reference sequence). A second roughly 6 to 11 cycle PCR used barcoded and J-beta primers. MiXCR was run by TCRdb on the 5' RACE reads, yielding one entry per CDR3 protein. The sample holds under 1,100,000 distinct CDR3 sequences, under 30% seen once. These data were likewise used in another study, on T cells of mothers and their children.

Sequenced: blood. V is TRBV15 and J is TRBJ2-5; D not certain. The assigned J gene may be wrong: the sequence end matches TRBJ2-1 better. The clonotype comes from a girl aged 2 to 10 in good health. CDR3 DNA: TGTGCCACCAGCAGAGAAGGGCGAGTCAATAGTGAGCAGTTCTTC. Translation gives CATSREGRVNSEQFF.